This T cell receptor beta chain was obtained from a study of cytotoxic CD8 clonotypes in ibrutinib-treated CLL. Study-wide results and limits: Patients showed higher baseline clonality than age-matched healthy donors, and it tracked circulating CD8+ T-cell counts.

On this clone: Its antigen is unknown.

The CDR3 loop spans 16 amino acids. V was clipped by 5 bases and J by 0 bases, with 16 bases between them. Looked up from germline, CDR1 is SGHTA and CDR2 is FQGTGA. Assay used: immunoSEQ multiplex PCR; TCRdb lists only in-frame clones, some missing. This sample has some 43,000 clones; under 75% occur once, and the top ten carry 10% to 15%. Investigators sourced around 2 micrograms of genomic DNA from cryopreserved PBMCs for TCR beta libraries. The sample in question was PBMCs, obtained after 12 months of ibrutinib treatment. The V and J genes are TRBV7-3 and TRBJ1-1, with D tentatively TRBD1 (6 bases). The clonotype was recovered from a human donor with chronic lymphocytic leukemia. The CDR3 coding sequence is TGTGCCAGCAGCCCAGGGGCGGGTACCATGAACACTGAAGCTTTCTTT. Protein sequence: CASSPGAGTMNTEAFF.